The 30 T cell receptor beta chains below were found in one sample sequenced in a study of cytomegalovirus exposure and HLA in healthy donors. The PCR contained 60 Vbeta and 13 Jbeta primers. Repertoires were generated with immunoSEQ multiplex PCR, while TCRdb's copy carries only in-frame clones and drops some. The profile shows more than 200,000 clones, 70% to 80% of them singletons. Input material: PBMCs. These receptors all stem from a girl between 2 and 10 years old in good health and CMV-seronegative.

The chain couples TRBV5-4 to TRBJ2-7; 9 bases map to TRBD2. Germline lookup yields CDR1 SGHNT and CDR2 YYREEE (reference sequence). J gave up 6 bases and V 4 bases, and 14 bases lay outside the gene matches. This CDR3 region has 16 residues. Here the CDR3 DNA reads TGTGCCAGCAGCCCGCTGGGGATAGCGGGAGTTGGCGAGCAGTACTTC. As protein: CASSPLGIAGVGEQYF.

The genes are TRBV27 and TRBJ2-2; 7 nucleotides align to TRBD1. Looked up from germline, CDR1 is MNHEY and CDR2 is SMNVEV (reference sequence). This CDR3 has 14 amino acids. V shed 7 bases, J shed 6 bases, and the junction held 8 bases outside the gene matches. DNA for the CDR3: TGTGCCAGCACCATAACGACAGGGCCCGGGGAGCTGTTTTTT. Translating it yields CASTITTGPGELFF.

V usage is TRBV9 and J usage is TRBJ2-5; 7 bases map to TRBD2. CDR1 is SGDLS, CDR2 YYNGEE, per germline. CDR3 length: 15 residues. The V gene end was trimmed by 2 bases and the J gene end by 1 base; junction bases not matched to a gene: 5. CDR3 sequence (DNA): TGTGCCAGCAGCGTTACGGGACTACCCCAAGAGACCCAGTACTTC. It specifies CASSVTGLPQETQYF.

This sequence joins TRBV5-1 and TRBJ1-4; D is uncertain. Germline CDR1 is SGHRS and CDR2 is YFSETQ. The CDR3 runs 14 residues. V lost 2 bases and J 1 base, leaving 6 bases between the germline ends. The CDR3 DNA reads TGCGCCAGCAGCTTTGGGAGAACTAATGAAAAACTGTTTTTT. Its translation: CASSFGRTNEKLFF.

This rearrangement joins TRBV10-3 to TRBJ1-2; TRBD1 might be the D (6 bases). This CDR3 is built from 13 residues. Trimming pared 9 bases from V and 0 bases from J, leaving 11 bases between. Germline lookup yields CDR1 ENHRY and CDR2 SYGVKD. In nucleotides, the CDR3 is TGTGCCATAGCAGGACAGCCTAACTATGGCTACACCTTC. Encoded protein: CAIAGQPNYGYTF.

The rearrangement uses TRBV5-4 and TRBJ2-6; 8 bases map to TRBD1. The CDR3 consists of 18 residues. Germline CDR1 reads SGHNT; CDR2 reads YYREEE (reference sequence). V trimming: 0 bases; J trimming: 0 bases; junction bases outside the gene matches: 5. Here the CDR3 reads CASSLGQGSYSGANVLTF. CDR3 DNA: TGTGCCAGCAGCTTGGGACAGGGGTCCTACTCTGGGGCCAACGTCCTGACTTTC.

This CDR3 reads CASSDPGKFTDTQYF. The CDR3 nucleotides are TGTGCCAGCAGTGATCCAGGGAAGTTCACAGATACGCAGTATTTT. The chain links TRBV25-1 to TRBJ2-3, with D perhaps matching TRBD1 (5 bases). CDR1 and CDR2 from the germline V gene are MGHDK and SYGVNS. V lost 3 bases, J lost 2 bases, and 12 bases lay in between. This CDR3 is built from 15 residues.

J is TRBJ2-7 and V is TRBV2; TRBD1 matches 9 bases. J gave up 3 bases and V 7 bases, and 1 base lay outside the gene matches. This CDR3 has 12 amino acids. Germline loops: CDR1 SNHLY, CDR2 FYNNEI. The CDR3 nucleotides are TGTGCCAGCAAGGACAGGGGCTACGAGCAGTACTTC. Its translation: CASKDRGYEQYF.

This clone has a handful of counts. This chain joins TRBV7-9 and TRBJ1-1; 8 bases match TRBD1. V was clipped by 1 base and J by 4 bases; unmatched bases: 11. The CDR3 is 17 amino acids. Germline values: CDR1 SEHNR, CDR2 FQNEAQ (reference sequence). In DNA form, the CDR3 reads TGTGCCAGCAGCTTAGATCGTTGGACAGGGATTCCCACTGAAGCTTTCTTT. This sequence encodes CASSLDRWTGIPTEAFF.

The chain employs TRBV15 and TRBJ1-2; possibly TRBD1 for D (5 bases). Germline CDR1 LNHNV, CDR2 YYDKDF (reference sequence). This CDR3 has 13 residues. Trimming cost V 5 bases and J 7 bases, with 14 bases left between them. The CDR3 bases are TGTGCCACCAGCGGGGTACGGGGGGTTGGCTACACCTTC. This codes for CATSGVRGVGYTF.

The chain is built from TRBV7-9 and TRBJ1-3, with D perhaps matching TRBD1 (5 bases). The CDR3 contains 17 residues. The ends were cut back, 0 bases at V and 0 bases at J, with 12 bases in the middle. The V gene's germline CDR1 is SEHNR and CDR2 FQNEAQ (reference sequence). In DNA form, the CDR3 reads TGTGCCAGCAGCTTAGCCTCCCAGGGCCACTCTGGAAACACCATATATTTT. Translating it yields CASSLASQGHSGNTIYF.

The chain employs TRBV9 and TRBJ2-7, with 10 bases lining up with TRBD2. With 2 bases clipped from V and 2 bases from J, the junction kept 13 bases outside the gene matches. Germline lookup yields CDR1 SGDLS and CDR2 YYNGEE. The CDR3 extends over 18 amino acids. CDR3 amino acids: CASSVSPSGRGWAYEQYF. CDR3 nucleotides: TGTGCCAGCAGCGTTTCCCCTAGCGGGAGAGGCTGGGCCTACGAGCAGTACTTC.

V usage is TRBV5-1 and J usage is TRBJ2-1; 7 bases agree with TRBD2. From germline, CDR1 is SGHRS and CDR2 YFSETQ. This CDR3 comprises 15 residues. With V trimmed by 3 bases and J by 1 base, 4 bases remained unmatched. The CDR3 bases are TGCGCCAGCAGCTGGGGGGGAGGGTCCTACAATGAGCAGTTCTTC. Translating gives CASSWGGGSYNEQFF.

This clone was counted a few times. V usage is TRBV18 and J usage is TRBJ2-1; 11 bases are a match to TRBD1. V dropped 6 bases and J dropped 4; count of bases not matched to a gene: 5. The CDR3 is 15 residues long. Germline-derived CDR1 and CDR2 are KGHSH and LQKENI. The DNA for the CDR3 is TGTGCCAGCTCCCCCGGGACAGGGGGGTACAATGAGCAGTTCTTC. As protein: CASSPGTGGYNEQFF.

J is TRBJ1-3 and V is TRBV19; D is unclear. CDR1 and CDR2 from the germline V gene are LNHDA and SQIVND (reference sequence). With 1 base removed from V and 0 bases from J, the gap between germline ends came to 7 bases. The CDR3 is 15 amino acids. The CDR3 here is CASSIGQSSGNTIYF. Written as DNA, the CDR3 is TGTGCCAGTAGTATAGGGCAGTCCTCTGGAAACACCATATATTTT.

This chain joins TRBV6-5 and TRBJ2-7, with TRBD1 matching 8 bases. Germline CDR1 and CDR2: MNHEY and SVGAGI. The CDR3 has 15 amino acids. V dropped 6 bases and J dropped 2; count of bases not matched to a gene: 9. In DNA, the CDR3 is TGTGCCAGCAGCCTCCAGGGGGCTCGCACCTACGAGCAGTACTTC. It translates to CASSLQGARTYEQYF.

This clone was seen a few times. CDR3 residues: CASSISRGNQPQHF. The CDR3 region has the DNA TGTGCCAGTAGTATCAGTCGTGGCAATCAGCCCCAGCATTTT. The chain combines TRBV19 with TRBJ1-5; D remains ambiguous. Between the trimmed V and J ends, which lost 3 bases and 2 bases, there was a span of 8 bases. CDR3 length: 14 residues. Germline CDR1 and CDR2: LNHDA and SQIVND (reference sequence). The full variable domain, rest sourced from reference TRBV19 and TRBJ1-5, is DGGITQSPKYLFRKEGQNVTLSCEQNLNHDAMYWYRQDPGQGLRLIYYSQIVNDFQKGDIAEGYSVSREKKESFPLTVTSAQKNPTAFYLCASSISRGNQPQHFGDGTRLSIL.

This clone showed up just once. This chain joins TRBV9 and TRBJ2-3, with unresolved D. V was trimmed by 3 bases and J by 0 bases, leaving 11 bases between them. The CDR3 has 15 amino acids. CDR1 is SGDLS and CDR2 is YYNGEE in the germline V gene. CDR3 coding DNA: TGTGCCAGCAGCGGTCAGATCCTCAGCACAGATACGCAGTATTTT. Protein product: CASSGQILSTDTQYF.

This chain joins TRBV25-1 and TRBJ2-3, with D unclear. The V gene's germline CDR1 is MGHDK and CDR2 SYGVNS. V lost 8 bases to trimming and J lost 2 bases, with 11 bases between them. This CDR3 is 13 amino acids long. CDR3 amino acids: CASSRPYTDTQYF. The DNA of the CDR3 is TGTGCCAGCTCCAGGCCCTACACAGATACGCAGTATTTT.

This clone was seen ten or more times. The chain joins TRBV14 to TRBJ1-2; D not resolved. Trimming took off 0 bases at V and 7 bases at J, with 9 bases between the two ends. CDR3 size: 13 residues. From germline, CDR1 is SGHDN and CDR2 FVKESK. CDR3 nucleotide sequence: TGTGCCAGCAGCCAAGATCATGCGGGTGGCTACACCTTC. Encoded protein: CASSQDHAGGYTF.

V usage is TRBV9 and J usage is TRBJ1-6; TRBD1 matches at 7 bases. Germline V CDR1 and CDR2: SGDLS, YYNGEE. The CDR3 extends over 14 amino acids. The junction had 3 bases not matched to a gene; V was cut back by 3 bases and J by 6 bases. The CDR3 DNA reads TGTGCCAGCAGCGGGGGACAGCTTAATTCACCCCTCCACTTT. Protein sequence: CASSGGQLNSPLHF.

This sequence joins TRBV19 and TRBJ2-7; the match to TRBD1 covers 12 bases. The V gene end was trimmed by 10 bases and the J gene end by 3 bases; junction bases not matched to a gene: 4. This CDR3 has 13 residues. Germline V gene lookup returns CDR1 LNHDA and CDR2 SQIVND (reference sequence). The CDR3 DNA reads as TGTGCCACCGGGGACAGGGGGCACTACGAGCAGTACTTC. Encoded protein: CATGDRGHYEQYF.

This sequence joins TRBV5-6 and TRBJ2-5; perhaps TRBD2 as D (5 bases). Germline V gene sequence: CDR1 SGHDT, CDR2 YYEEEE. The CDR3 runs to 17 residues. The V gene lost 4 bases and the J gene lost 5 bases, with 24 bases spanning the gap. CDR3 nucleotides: TGTGCCAGCAGCCCCCTCAGAGCGGCCCGACTTATGGAGACCCAGTACTTC. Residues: CASSPLRAARLMETQYF.

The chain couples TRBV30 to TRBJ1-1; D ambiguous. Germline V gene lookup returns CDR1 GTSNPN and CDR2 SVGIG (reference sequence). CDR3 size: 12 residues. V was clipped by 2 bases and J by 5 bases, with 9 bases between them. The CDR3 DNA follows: TGTGCCTGGAGTCCCATACTGACTGAAGCTTTCTTT. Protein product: CAWSPILTEAFF.

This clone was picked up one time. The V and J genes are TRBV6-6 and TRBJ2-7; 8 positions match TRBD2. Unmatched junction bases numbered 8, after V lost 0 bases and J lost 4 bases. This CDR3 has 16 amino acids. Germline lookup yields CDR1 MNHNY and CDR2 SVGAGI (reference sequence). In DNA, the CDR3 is TGTGCCAGCAGTTACTCCGAACAACTAGCGGAGTACGAGCAGTACTTC. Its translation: CASSYSEQLAEYEQYF.

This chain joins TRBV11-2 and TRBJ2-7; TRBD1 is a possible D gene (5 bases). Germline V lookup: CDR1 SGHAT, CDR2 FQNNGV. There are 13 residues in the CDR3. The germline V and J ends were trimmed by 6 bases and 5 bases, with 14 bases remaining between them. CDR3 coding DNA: TGTGCCAGCAGACGGCCAGGGCCCCACGAGCAGTACTTC. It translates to CASRRPGPHEQYF.

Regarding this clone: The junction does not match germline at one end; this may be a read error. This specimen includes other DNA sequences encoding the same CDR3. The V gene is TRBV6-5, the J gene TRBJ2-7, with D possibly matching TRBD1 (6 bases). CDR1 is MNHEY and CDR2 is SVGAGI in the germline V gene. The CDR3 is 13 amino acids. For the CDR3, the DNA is TGCGCCAGCAGTCCCAGGGGCCCCTACGAGCAGTACTTC. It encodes CASSPRGPYEQYF.

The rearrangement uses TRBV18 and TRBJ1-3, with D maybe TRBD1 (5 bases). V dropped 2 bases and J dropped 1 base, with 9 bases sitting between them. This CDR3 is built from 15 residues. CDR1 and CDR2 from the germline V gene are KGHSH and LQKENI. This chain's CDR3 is CASSPRQGSGNTIYF. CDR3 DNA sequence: TGTGCCAGCTCACCAAGGCAGGGATCTGGAAACACCATATATTTT.

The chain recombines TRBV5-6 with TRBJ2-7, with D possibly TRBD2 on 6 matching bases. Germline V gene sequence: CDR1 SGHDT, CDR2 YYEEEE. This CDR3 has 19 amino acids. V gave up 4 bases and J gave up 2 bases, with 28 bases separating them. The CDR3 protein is CASSPGGAINLLIPYEQYF. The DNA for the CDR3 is TGTGCCAGCAGCCCGGGCGGGGCGATCAACCTATTAATTCCCTACGAGCAGTACTTC.

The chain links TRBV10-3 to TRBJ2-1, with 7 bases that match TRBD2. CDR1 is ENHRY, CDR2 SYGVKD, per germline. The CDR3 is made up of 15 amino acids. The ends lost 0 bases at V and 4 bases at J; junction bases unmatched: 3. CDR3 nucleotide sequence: TGTGCCATCAGTGAGTCGGGCGGGAGTTACAATGAGCAGTTCTTC. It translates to CAISESGGSYNEQFF.